Listed below are T cell receptor beta chains from one sample, sequenced in a study of T cell repertoires in cytomegalovirus infection. TCRdb re-derived calls from the reads in MiXCR, one entry per CDR3 protein. The repertoire holds fewer than 200,000 distinct CDR3 sequences, with 7.5% to 10% as singletons. Sequencing used PBMCs. The origin of the receptors is a human donor in good health (CMV status not recorded). Some clones in this sample may be carry-over from other donors' samples. Both conserved end residues are trimmed from each CDR3.

>TRBV7-9
ASSLAGAQETQY
>TRBV28
ASSRTGALDTQY
>TRBV11-2
ASSLRGWETQY
>TRBV12-3/TRBV12-4
ASSLAYRGEAF
>TRBV7-8
ATTVGTESYEQY
>TRBV6-5
ASSGRASWGGYT
>TRBV5-8
ASSLEASGRARSQY
>TRBV2
ASRRDFDYEQY
>TRBV4-3
ASSQDGGTNQPQH
>TRBV15
ATSRMETDQPQH
>TRBV7-8
ASSQRDISNTEAF
>TRBV5-6
ASSRRSDRGNQPQH
>TRBV7-8
ASSLRTSENNEQF
>TRBV28
ASSFHASGPETQY
>TRBV28
ASSLLAGGFNEQY
>TRBV14
ASSYSWGRDTEAF
>TRBV19
ASSTTRRVPEAF
>TRBV5-5
ASSPLGDNEQF
>TRBV24-1
ATSDPRDSSYNEQF
>TRBV7-8
ASSLGGEKSGGYT
>TRBV20-1
SARERIIQPQH
>TRBV3-1
ASSLPTSFRSYNEQF
>TRBV7-9
ASSSDSQSGEKLF
>TRBV7-2
ASSLGLAGGLIGYEQY
>TRBV7-9
ASPRGQTLSYNEQF
>TRBV19
ASRDRGWEQF
>TRBV6-2/TRBV6-3
ASSRLGVSYEQY
>TRBV7-2
ASRITSGSTDTQY
>TRBV29-1
SARGKNIQY
>TRBV12-3/TRBV12-4
ASSRDRGPYGYT
>TRBV7-8
ASSLPLQGRSNTGELF
>TRBV29-1
SVVGTGLADTQY
>TRBV7-2
ASSRGQGSNQPQH
>TRBV7-2
ASSPNSQTQY
>TRBV6-2/TRBV6-3
ASSQGSTGELF
>TRBV28
ASSLLGSQPQH
>TRBV11-3
ASSGRGLNTGELF
>TRBV6-2/TRBV6-3
ANRSGGTEAF
>TRBV20-1
SAPPEYSYNEQF
>TRBV4-3
ASSQGVRDGLNEQF
>TRBV5-4
ASSQGGLAGVSYNEQF
>TRBV7-9
ASGLRGRETQY
>TRBV7-6
ASSLDPGQGGTGELF
>TRBV7-9
ASSSTIPTADYKATNEKLF
>TRBV12-3/TRBV12-4
ASSDRGRPPFGQY
>TRBV7-9
ASSSKGSYNSPLH
>TRBV29-1
SVSDGASYEQY
>TRBV7-2
ASSPKDRLGEQY
>TRBV7-8
ASSLVSGQGNYGYT
>TRBV9
ASSVGGGSSYNEQF
>TRBV7-3
ASSRGGSGANVLT
>TRBV12-3/TRBV12-4
ASRQDRGRSYEQY
>TRBV5-5
ASSPIGDEQF
>TRBV7-2
ASSLDLRGYGYT
>TRBV27
ASSPHARGNSYNEQF
>TRBV7-9
ASSSADGYGYT